These 3 T cell receptor beta chains came from one sample sequenced in a study of cytomegalovirus exposure and HLA in healthy donors. Vbeta (60) and Jbeta (13) primers were used in the PCR. Clones were read by immunoSEQ multiplex PCR, and TCRdb kept only the in-frame ones, dropping some. Counted here are 110,000 to 150,000 clones, approximately 82% occurring once; the ten biggest clones make up 9% to 10%. Sequencing used PBMCs. The receptor set was obtained from a woman aged 60-70 years in good health and CMV-seropositive.

The chain joins TRBV19 to TRBJ1-1; a weak D match, TRBD1 (6 bases). V dropped 2 bases and J dropped 4 bases, with 11 bases sitting between them. Germline assignment: CDR1 LNHDA and CDR2 SQIVND (reference sequence). CDR3 length: 14 amino acids. The CDR3 DNA reads TGTGCCAGTAGTATAACCGGGACACCCACTGAAGCTTTCTTT. Translation: CASSITGTPTEAFF.

J is TRBJ2-1 and V is TRBV28, with a weak D call TRBD1 (6 bases). This CDR3 contains 13 residues. Germline V gene lookup returns CDR1 MDHEN and CDR2 SYDVKM. Trimming took 6 bases from V and 7 from J, leaving 13 bases between them. The CDR3 spells CASSPRGLNEQFF. Here the CDR3 DNA reads TGTGCCAGCAGCCCCAGGGGTCTTAATGAGCAGTTCTTC.

The V and J genes are TRBV27 and TRBJ2-3; 9 nucleotides align to TRBD1. The germline V gene encodes CDR1 MNHEY and CDR2 SMNVEV (reference sequence). V lost 5 bases, J lost 3 bases, and 12 bases stayed unmatched. The CDR3 consists of 17 residues. The CDR3 is CASSRPRQGGGTDTQYF. DNA of the CDR3: TGTGCCAGCAGTCGCCCCCGACAGGGGGGTGGGACAGATACGCAGTATTTT.